Listed below are T cell receptor beta chains from one sample, sequenced in a study of response to subunit inactivated influenza vaccine. MiXCR was run by TCRdb on the RT-PCR reads, yielding one entry per CDR3 protein. This table has more than 550,000 distinct CDR3 sequences, about 11% appearing once. The data also belong to a second study, concerning T cells expressing NK-cell markers.

Sequenced here: PBMCs from blood, sampled on the day of vaccination. The receptors were sampled from a man aged 45-65 years who received an inactivated influenza vaccine. The conserved cysteine and the conserved F or W are not part of the CDR3 here. Each record gives: J gene, V gene, CDR3 protein.

>TRBJ2-1|TRBV11-2
ASSLMTSSAYNEQF
>TRBJ1-6|TRBV25-1
ASSEPGDSPLH
>TRBJ2-6|TRBV7-8
ASSLGPVGFYSGANVLT
>TRBJ1-3|TRBV27
ASSKTGFVGNTIY
>TRBJ2-3|TRBV10-3
AISLDRGRTDTQY
>TRBJ1-1|TRBV3-1
ASSQGGRGAF
>TRBJ1-1|TRBV5-6
ASSPGRGLEAF
>TRBJ2-4|TRBV7-9
ASSQSGGAKNIQY
>TRBJ2-7|TRBV20-1
SVQAGSYEQY
>TRBJ1-1|TRBV27
ASSRQGGDTEAF
>TRBJ1-1|TRBV7-6
ASSLGRGINTEAF
>TRBJ2-3|TRBV20-1
SAKRAEPSTDTQY
>TRBJ2-3|TRBV4-3
ASSQDSPLAVSTDTQY
>TRBJ1-1|TRBV4-3
ASSLWDRETTEAF
>TRBJ1-2|TRBV24-1
ATSDFAVNYGYT